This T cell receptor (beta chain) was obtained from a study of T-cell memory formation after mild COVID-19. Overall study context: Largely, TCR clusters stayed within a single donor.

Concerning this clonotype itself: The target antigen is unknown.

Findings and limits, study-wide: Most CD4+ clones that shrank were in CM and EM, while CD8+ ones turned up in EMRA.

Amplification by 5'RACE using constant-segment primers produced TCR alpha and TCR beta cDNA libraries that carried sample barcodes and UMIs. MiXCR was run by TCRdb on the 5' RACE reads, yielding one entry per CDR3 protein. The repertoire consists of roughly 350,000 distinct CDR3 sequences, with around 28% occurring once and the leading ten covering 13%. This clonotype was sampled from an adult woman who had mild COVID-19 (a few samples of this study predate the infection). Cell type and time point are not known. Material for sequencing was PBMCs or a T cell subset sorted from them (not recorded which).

CDR3 bases: TGCAGCGTTGGGTCAGGACAATATAGCTATGGCTACACCTTC. Translation gives CSVGSGQYSYGYTF. V usage is TRBV29-1 and J usage is TRBJ1-2; D is perhaps TRBD1 (5 bases). Germline CDR1 SQVTM, CDR2 ANQGSEA. The CDR3 covers 14 residues. Trimming removed 4 bases from V and 4 bases from J, with 16 bases in between.